Listed here are 24 T cell receptor beta chains from one sample, sequenced in a study of cytomegalovirus exposure and HLA in healthy donors. In the PCR, 60 Vbeta and 13 Jbeta primers were used. Libraries were prepared by immunoSEQ multiplex PCR; TCRdb keeps only in-frame clonotypes and omits some of them. The sample consists of under 150,000 clones, 75% to 85% of them appearing once. Sequencing input: PBMCs. The receptor source for this set is a woman aged 40-49 years in good health and CMV-seropositive.

For this clone: Other DNA sequences in this specimen translate into the identical CDR3. The genes are TRBV7-6 and TRBJ2-7; 8 bases agree with TRBD1. V trimming: 4 bases; J trimming: 4 bases; junction bases outside the gene matches: 9. Germline V gives CDR1 SGHVS, CDR2 FNYEAQ. The CDR3 contains 15 residues. This CDR3 is CASSSGTGNSYEQYF. The DNA of the CDR3 is TGTGCCAGCAGCTCCGGGACAGGCAACTCTTACGAGCAGTACTTC. Complete variable domain (other parts from reference TRBV7-6 and TRBJ2-7): GAGVSQSPRYKVTKRGQDVALRCDPISGHVSLYWYRQALGQGPEFLTYFNYEAQQDKSGLPNDRFSAERPEGSISTLTIQRTEQRDSAMYRCASSSGTGNSYEQYFGPGTRLTVT.

The chain recombines TRBV11-3 with TRBJ2-7, with 10 bases fitting TRBD1. The CDR3 is made up of 12 amino acids. After removal of 5 bases from V and 6 bases from J, the junction contained 1 base not matched to a gene. Germline values: CDR1 SGHNT, CDR2 YENEEA. DNA of the CDR3: TGTGCCAGCAGCAGGACAGGGGGCGAGCAGTACTTC. Its protein product is CASSRTGGEQYF. The full variable domain, its missing parts supplied by reference TRBV11-3 and TRBJ2-7, is EAGVVQSPRYKIIEKKQPVAFWCNPISGHNTLYWYLQNLGQGPELLIRYENEEAVDDSQLPKDRFSAERLKGVDSTLKIQPAELGDSAVYLCASSRTGGEQYFGPGTRLTVT.

This clone has just one count. This chain connects TRBV11-2 to TRBJ2-3; 8 nucleotides align to TRBD2. This CDR3 is 16 amino acids long. Germline CDR1 SGHAT, CDR2 FQNNGV. V shed 4 bases and J 4 bases; nucleotides not matched to a gene: 10. The CDR3 loop is CASSSFRREVSDTQYF. The CDR3 DNA is TGTGCCAGCAGCTCCTTTCGGCGGGAGGTGTCAGATACGCAGTATTTT.

J is TRBJ1-2 and V is TRBV18; 7 bases align to TRBD1. Germline loops: CDR1 KGHSH, CDR2 LQKENI. The CDR3 totals 14 residues. V lost 1 base, J lost 1 base, and 0 bases stayed unmatched. The CDR3 loop is CASSPRDSNYGYTF. CDR3 in DNA: TGTGCCAGCTCACCACGGGACAGTAACTATGGCTACACCTTC.

V and J are TRBV6-1 and TRBJ1-1; 11 bases map to TRBD1. This CDR3 has 15 residues. Germline trimming cut 6 bases from V and 6 bases from J; bases unmatched to any gene: 9. Looked up from germline, CDR1 is MNHNS and CDR2 is SASEGT. The CDR3 loop reads CASSEDRGRTSEAFF. CDR3 sequence (DNA): TGTGCCAGCAGCGAGGACAGGGGGCGCACGTCTGAAGCTTTCTTT.

The rearrangement joins TRBV5-1 to TRBJ2-5; 7 nucleotides align to TRBD1. The ends lost 4 bases at V and 1 base at J; junction bases unmatched: 7. The CDR3 has 15 amino acids. The germline V gene encodes CDR1 SGHRS and CDR2 YFSETQ. CDR3 residues: CASSPHRDSQETQYF. The CDR3 DNA sequence: TGCGCCAGCAGCCCCCACCGGGACAGCCAAGAGACCCAGTACTTC.

In nucleotides, the CDR3 is TGCAGTGCTACCCAACCCAGTGAGCAGTTCTTC. It specifies CSATQPSEQFF. This rearrangement joins TRBV20-1 to TRBJ2-1; D gene ambiguous. Germline V CDR1 and CDR2: DFQATT, SNEGSKA (reference sequence). V lost 4 bases and J lost 9, with 10 bases in between. This CDR3 contains 11 residues.

The chain couples TRBV6-1 to TRBJ2-3, with D possibly TRBD1 on 6 matching bases. The CDR3 length is 14 residues. Trimming took 6 bases from V and 3 from J, leaving 13 bases between them. Germline V gene data show CDR1 as MNHNS and CDR2 as SASEGT. The CDR3 sequence is CASRHRVTTDTQYF. The CDR3 DNA reads TGTGCCAGCAGGCACAGGGTTACGACAGATACGCAGTATTTT.

The rearrangement uses TRBV7-9 and TRBJ2-4; D is undetermined. CDR1 and CDR2 (germline): SEHNR, FQNEAQ (reference sequence). V was cut by 4 bases and J by 0 bases, with 13 bases left in between. CDR3 length: 16 residues. CDR3 amino acids: CASSSRLEVAKNIQYF. In DNA, the CDR3 is TGTGCCAGCAGCTCACGACTGGAAGTAGCCAAAAACATTCAGTACTTC.

V is TRBV6-5 and J is TRBJ2-7, with TRBD2 matching over 7 bases. CDR3 length: 14 residues. Unmatched junction bases numbered 4, after V lost 5 bases and J lost 0 bases. Germline-derived CDR1 and CDR2 are MNHEY and SVGAGI. As DNA, the CDR3 is TGTGCCAGCAGTCACGGGGGGAGCTCCTACGAGCAGTACTTC. Translating gives CASSHGGSSYEQYF.

J is TRBJ2-5 and V is TRBV2; 9 positions agree with TRBD2. The CDR3 has 15 residues. After removal of 5 bases from V and 5 bases from J, the junction contained 9 bases not matched to a gene. CDR1 and CDR2 (germline): SNHLY, FYNNEI. Here the CDR3 reads CASSSLSGRRETQYF. DNA of the CDR3: TGTGCCAGCAGTTCCCTTAGCGGGAGAAGGGAGACCCAGTACTTC.

The chain is built from TRBV28 and TRBJ2-7; 7 nucleotides match TRBD2. This CDR3 has 16 residues. Trimming took 5 bases from V and 3 from J; bases not matched to a gene: 13. Per germline, CDR1 MDHEN and CDR2 SYDVKM. The CDR3 here is CASSPLRREGLYEQYF. The CDR3 DNA reads as TGTGCCAGCAGTCCGCTTAGGAGGGAGGGGCTCTACGAGCAGTACTTC.

The V gene is TRBV28, the J gene TRBJ1-2; D perhaps matches TRBD1 (5 bases). Germline CDR1 and CDR2: MDHEN and SYDVKM. Between the trimmed V and J ends, which lost 6 bases and 4 bases, there was a span of 12 bases. The CDR3 consists of 13 residues. CDR3 coding DNA: TGTGCCAGCAGACCACAGGAGCCCTATGGCTACACCTTC. Its protein product is CASRPQEPYGYTF.

The rearrangement uses TRBV5-6 and TRBJ2-5; 7 positions match TRBD2. The CDR3 is made up of 14 amino acids. With V trimmed by 4 bases and J by 5 bases, 8 bases remained unmatched. Germline CDR1 is SGHDT and CDR2 is YYEEEE. CDR3 sequence (DNA): TGTGCCAGCAGCGGCGGGGGTGTTTTCGAGACCCAGTACTTC. It is translated as CASSGGGVFETQYF.

The chain is built from TRBV5-1 and TRBJ2-7, with D maybe TRBD1 (5 bases). There are 14 residues in the CDR3. In germline, CDR1 is SGHRS, CDR2 YFSETQ. Trimming took off 0 bases at V and 6 bases at J, with 13 bases between the two ends. The DNA of the CDR3 is TGCGCCAGCAGCTTGGGAGCAGGGCGGTCCGAGCAGTACTTC. Its protein is CASSLGAGRSEQYF.

The J gene is TRBJ2-5, the V gene TRBV5-4; 9 bases fit TRBD2. Per the germline V gene, CDR1 is SGHNT and CDR2 is YYREEE (reference sequence). CDR3 size: 16 residues. V trimming: 0 bases; J trimming: 4 bases; junction bases outside the gene matches: 7. The CDR3 loop reads CASSLGLAGMGETQYF. The DNA for the CDR3 is TGTGCCAGCAGCTTGGGGCTAGCGGGAATGGGAGAGACCCAGTACTTC.

The chain is built from TRBV19 and TRBJ2-7, with D maybe TRBD2 (5 bases). The germline V and J ends were trimmed by 3 bases and 1 base, with 13 bases remaining between them. The CDR3 consists of 15 residues. Germline assignment: CDR1 LNHDA and CDR2 SQIVND (reference sequence). The CDR3 sequence: CASSMRDGVSYEQYF. As DNA, the CDR3 is TGTGCCAGTAGTATGAGAGACGGGGTGTCCTACGAGCAGTACTTC.

This chain uses TRBV7-2 with TRBJ2-3; TRBD2 might be the D (5 bases). The V gene's germline CDR1 is SGHTA and CDR2 FQGNSA. The CDR3 covers 15 residues. Trimming stripped 4 bases from V and 1 base from J, with 12 bases between. In DNA form, the CDR3 reads TGTGCCAGCAGCTCCGCTTGGCGGGGCACAGATACGCAGTATTTT. It translates to CASSSAWRGTDTQYF. The variable domain in full, with the rest retrieved from reference TRBV7-2 and TRBJ2-3, is GAGVSQSPSNKVTEKGKDVELRCDPISGHTALYWYRQSLGQGLEFLIYFQGNSAPDKSGLPSDRFSAERTGGSVSTLTIQRTQQEDSAVYLCASSSAWRGTDTQYFGPGTRLTVL.

This chain joins TRBV18 and TRBJ2-3; TRBD1 might be the D (5 bases). V shed 2 bases and J shed 2 bases, with 14 bases lying between them. This CDR3 has 16 residues. In germline, CDR1 is KGHSH, CDR2 LQKENI. Here the CDR3 DNA reads TGTGCCAGCTCACCAGGGGCCAGGAAGGCCACAGATACGCAGTATTTT. Amino acid sequence: CASSPGARKATDTQYF.

This clone has more than one count but fewer than ten. This chain connects TRBV11-2 to TRBJ2-1; D not certain. The CDR3 has 11 amino acids. V was cut by 2 bases and J by 12 bases, with 8 bases left in between. Per the germline V gene, CDR1 is SGHAT and CDR2 is FQNNGV. This CDR3 is CASSLLAGQFF. The CDR3 DNA reads as TGTGCCAGCAGCTTATTAGCCGGGCAGTTCTTC.

This rearrangement joins TRBV7-9 to TRBJ2-3; unclear D gene. The germline V gene has CDR1 SEHNR and CDR2 FQNEAQ (reference sequence). Trimming pared 1 base from V and 8 bases from J, leaving 4 bases between. The CDR3 has 11 amino acids. The CDR3 DNA reads TGTGCCAGCAGCTTAGGTCTTACGCAGTATTTT. It codes for CASSLGLTQYF.

This chain links TRBV27 with TRBJ2-1, with D maybe TRBD2 (5 bases). V lost 2 bases, J lost 7 bases, and 9 bases lay in between. The CDR3 runs to 13 residues. In germline, CDR1 is MNHEY, CDR2 SMNVEV (reference sequence). CDR3 loop: CASSLRTGNEQFF. In nucleotides, the CDR3 is TGTGCCAGCAGTTTAAGGACTGGAAATGAGCAGTTCTTC.

The chain recombines TRBV29-1 with TRBJ2-5, with 11 bases fitting TRBD2. Germline V gene sequence: CDR1 SQVTM, CDR2 ANQGSEA. The CDR3 has 14 amino acids. Trimming at V came to 7 bases and at J to 4 bases, leaving 8 bases not matched to a gene. The CDR3 region has the DNA TGCAGCGCTGTGACTAGCGGGATAGGAGAGACCCAGTACTTC. Translated: CSAVTSGIGETQYF.

V is TRBV11-3 and J is TRBJ2-1; 10 bases line up with TRBD1. Germline V lookup: CDR1 SGHNT, CDR2 YENEEA. Germline trimming cut 1 base from V and 6 bases from J; bases unmatched to any gene: 3. CDR3 length: 15 residues. CDR3 sequence: CASSLVRTGGNEQFF. The CDR3 nucleotides read TGTGCCAGCAGCTTAGTAAGGACAGGGGGCAATGAGCAGTTCTTC.